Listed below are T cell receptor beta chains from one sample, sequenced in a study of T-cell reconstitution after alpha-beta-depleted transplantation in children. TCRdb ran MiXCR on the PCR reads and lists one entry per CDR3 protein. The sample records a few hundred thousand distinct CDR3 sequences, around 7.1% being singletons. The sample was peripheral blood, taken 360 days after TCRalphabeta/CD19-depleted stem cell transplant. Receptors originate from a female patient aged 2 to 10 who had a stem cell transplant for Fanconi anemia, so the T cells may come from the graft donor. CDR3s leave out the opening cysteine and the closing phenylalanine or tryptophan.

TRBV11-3,ASSRGTQGIQETQY
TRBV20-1,SARDRWNGYT
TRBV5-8,ASSFGAEQY
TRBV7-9,ASSYTTEGDTQY
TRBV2,ASSVVYKETQY
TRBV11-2,ASSLDLRPEAF
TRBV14,ASSYPGLHQETQY
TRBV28,ASSLGGRVDGYT
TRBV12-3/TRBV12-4,ASSFPTSGEGNEQF
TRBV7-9,ASSLDFQINEKLF
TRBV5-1,ASSAYTSTDTQY
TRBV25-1,ASSEYDGRSPQH
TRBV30,AWSPSSYEQY
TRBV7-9,ASSGGAKTQY
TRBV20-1,SAEDRVIYNEQF
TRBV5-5,ASSLGTPSGSRWETQY
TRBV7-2,ASSLRTVYEQY
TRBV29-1,SGGLAPQETQY
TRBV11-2,ASSLQGINIQY
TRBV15,ATSTELYNEQF
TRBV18,ASSSFGTGGADTQY